These 32 T cell receptor beta chains originate from one sample sequenced in a study of cytomegalovirus exposure and HLA in healthy donors. Assay: immunoSEQ multiplex PCR; the TCRdb copy retains only in-frame clones and omits some. The table lists about 360,000 clones, 80% to 90% of them singletons, with roughly 0.82% in the top ten. Source material: PBMCs. These receptors were taken from a woman between 18 and 29 years old in good health and CMV-seronegative.

The J gene is TRBJ2-7, the V gene TRBV21-1; TRBD2 is taken as the D call from the table, unchecked against the DNA. TRBV21-1 is assigned pseudogene status. This CDR3 has 16 residues. The chain's CDR3 is CASSTSGGYKTYEQYF. The CDR3 coding sequence is TGTGCCAGCAGCACTAGCGGGGGATATAAAACCTACGAGCAGTACTTC.

The V and J genes are TRBV28 and TRBJ2-1; 7 nucleotides match TRBD1. Germline V gene data show CDR1 as MDHEN and CDR2 as SYDVKM. This CDR3 comprises 15 residues. V lost 6 bases, J lost 7 bases, and 12 bases stayed unmatched. The CDR3 sequence is CASSPPGTALNEQFF. The DNA for the CDR3 is TGTGCCAGCAGCCCACCCGGGACAGCGCTTAATGAGCAGTTCTTC.

This clone has at least ten counts. The chain is built from TRBV7-9 and TRBJ2-2, with D unclear. CDR3 length equals 13 residues. The germline V gene encodes CDR1 SEHNR and CDR2 FQNEAQ (reference sequence). Trimming took 5 bases from V and 7 from J, leaving 11 bases between them. The CDR3 reads CASSPNSGGELFF. CDR3 in DNA: TGTGCCAGCAGCCCTAATTCTGGCGGGGAGCTGTTTTTT. The whole variable domain, remainder taken from reference TRBV7-9 and TRBJ2-2, is DTGVSQNPRHKITKRGQNVTFRCDPISEHNRLYWYRQTLGQGPEFLTYFQNEAQLEKSRLLSDRFSAERPKGSFSTLEIQRTEQGDSAMYLCASSPNSGGELFFGEGSRLTVL.

The chain has TRBV9 and TRBJ1-6; D remains unclear. Germline CDR1 reads SGDLS; CDR2 reads YYNGEE. This CDR3 has 15 residues. Trimming pared 0 bases from V and 3 bases from J, leaving 7 bases between. The CDR3 bases are TGTGCCAGCAGCGTAGACCAGATCTATAATTCACCCCTCCACTTT. This codes for CASSVDQIYNSPLHF. The variable domain in full, with the rest retrieved from reference TRBV9 and TRBJ1-6, is DSGVTQTPKHLITATGQRVTLRCSPRSGDLSVYWYQQSLDQGLQFLIQYYNGEERAKGNILERFSAQQFPDLHSELNLSSLELGDSALYFCASSVDQIYNSPLHFGNGTRLTVT.

This clone was seen more than once but under ten times. This rearrangement joins TRBV6-1 to TRBJ1-6, with unresolved D. With 6 bases removed from V and 8 bases from J, the gap between germline ends came to 14 bases. The CDR3 loop spans 14 amino acids. Germline CDR1 is MNHNS and CDR2 is SASEGT. Here the CDR3 DNA reads TGTGCCAGCAGGGGAGCGGGTGTTTATTCACCCCTCCACTTT. Its protein product is CASRGAGVYSPLHF.

V is TRBV27 and J is TRBJ2-7; tentatively, D is TRBD1 (8 bases). Per the germline V gene, CDR1 is MNHEY and CDR2 is SMNVEV (reference sequence). Deletions cut 3 bases from V and 6 bases from J, with 18 bases between. The CDR3 sequence is 15 residues long. This CDR3 is CASSLGGTGSAEQYF. Written as DNA, the CDR3 is TGTGCCAGCAGTTTGGGAGGGACAGGCAGTGCCGAGCAGTACTTC.

The V and J genes are TRBV28 and TRBJ1-5; a weak D match, TRBD1 (5 bases). Germline-derived CDR1 and CDR2 are MDHEN and SYDVKM. The germline V and J ends were trimmed by 5 bases and 6 bases, with 14 bases remaining between them. The CDR3 has 14 residues. The chain's CDR3 is CASSTRRGGQPQHF. For the CDR3, the DNA is TGTGCCAGCAGTACCCGGCGGGGGGGTCAGCCCCAGCATTTT. Full variable domain (outside the CDR3, taken from reference TRBV28 and TRBJ1-5): DVKVTQSSRYLVKRTGEKVFLECVQDMDHENMFWYRQDPGLGLRLIYFSYDVKMKEKGDIPEGYSVSREKKERFSLILESASTNQTSMYLCASSTRRGGQPQHFGDGTRLSIL.

CDR3 nucleotides: TGCAGCGTTGAAGATCAAGCGGCCAGCACAGATACGCAGTATTTT. Amino acid sequence: CSVEDQAASTDTQYF. This sequence joins TRBV29-1 and TRBJ2-3; maybe TRBD2 (5 bases). The CDR3 runs 15 residues. The germline V gene has CDR1 SQVTM and CDR2 ANQGSEA. Trimming left V 0 bases short and J 0 bases short, with 10 bases between.

The chain employs TRBV6-1 and TRBJ1-3, with D perhaps TRBD1 (5 bases). The germline V and J ends were trimmed by 6 bases and 4 bases, with 16 bases remaining between them. CDR1 and CDR2 from the germline V gene are MNHNS and SASEGT. The CDR3 sequence is 15 residues long. CDR3 in DNA: TGTGCCAGCAGAACTGTTAGGGCAGGGGGAAACACCATATATTTT. As protein: CASRTVRAGGNTIYF.

This chain joins TRBV5-1 and TRBJ2-2, with 10 nucleotides matching TRBD2. This CDR3 spans 15 amino acids. V trimming: 3 bases; J trimming: 3 bases; junction bases outside the gene matches: 2. Germline CDR1 is SGHRS and CDR2 is YFSETQ. CDR3 residues: CASSSTSGHTGELFF. The CDR3 DNA sequence: TGCGCCAGCAGCTCGACTAGCGGGCACACCGGGGAGCTGTTTTTT.

This chain connects TRBV6-1 to TRBJ1-5; 7 bases align to TRBD1. The CDR3 has 15 residues. Germline V gene data show CDR1 as MNHNS and CDR2 as SASEGT. J gave up 1 base and V 5 bases, and 5 bases lay outside the gene matches. The CDR3 here is CASSLGRGSNQPQHF. CDR3 sequence (DNA): TGTGCCAGCAGTTTGGGCAGGGGGAGCAATCAGCCCCAGCATTTT.

This clone was recorded only once. This chain joins TRBV11-3 and TRBJ2-6, with D perhaps TRBD1 (5 bases). The CDR3 extends over 16 amino acids. Germline V gene sequence: CDR1 SGHNT, CDR2 YENEEA. V lost 3 bases to trimming and J lost 3 bases, with 12 bases between them. In DNA form, the CDR3 reads TGTGCCAGCAGCTTCTCAGGGATGAGTGGGGCCAACGTCCTGACTTTC. Translating it yields CASSFSGMSGANVLTF.

The chain is built from TRBV30 and TRBJ2-5, with 10 bases that match TRBD1. The CDR3 covers 14 residues. In germline, CDR1 is GTSNPN, CDR2 SVGIG (reference sequence). V lost 5 bases, J lost 4 bases, and 7 bases stayed unmatched. The CDR3: CAWGGTGVRETQYF. The CDR3, as DNA: TGTGCCTGGGGGGGGACAGGGGTGAGAGAGACCCAGTACTTC.

The rearrangement joins TRBV9 to TRBJ2-7; a weak D match, TRBD2 (5 bases). This CDR3 contains 14 residues. Trimming pared 3 bases from V and 4 bases from J, leaving 14 bases between. The germline gives CDR1 SGDLS, CDR2 YYNGEE. CDR3: CASSGHGGGYEQYF. In DNA, the CDR3 is TGTGCCAGCAGCGGACATGGAGGCGGGTACGAGCAGTACTTC.

The rearrangement joins TRBV29-1 to TRBJ2-3; 14 nucleotides agree with TRBD2. CDR3 length equals 16 residues. Germline CDR1 is SQVTM and CDR2 is ANQGSEA. Losses at the gene ends were 7 bases for V and 2 bases for J; bases not matched to a gene: 8. The DNA for the CDR3 is TGCAGCGGTGGACTAGCGGGAGGTGAGAACACAGATACGCAGTATTTT. Its translation: CSGGLAGGENTDTQYF.

J is TRBJ1-2 and V is TRBV30; D possibly corresponds to TRBD1 (6 bases). V was shortened by 0 bases and J by 2 bases, with 13 bases between the two germline ends. This CDR3 region has 15 residues. The germline CDR1 and CDR2 sequences are GTSNPN and SVGIG (reference sequence). The chain's CDR3 is CAWSVSGGANYGYTF. The CDR3 nucleotides read TGTGCCTGGAGTGTTTCGGGGGGCGCGAACTATGGCTACACCTTC.

The chain employs TRBV10-1 and TRBJ2-2, with 10 bases lining up with TRBD1. The ends lost 3 bases at V and 1 base at J; junction bases unmatched: 8. There are 18 residues in the CDR3. Germline V gene data show CDR1 as WNHNN and CDR2 as SYGVQD (reference sequence). This CDR3 reads CASSDPTGGQQNTGELFF. CDR3 nucleotide sequence: TGCGCCAGCAGTGACCCGACAGGGGGCCAACAGAACACCGGGGAGCTGTTTTTT.

As regards this clone: A read error may produce the germline difference seen at one junction end. The V call is TRBV15, the J call TRBJ2-7; 7 nucleotides line up with TRBD1. Germline V CDR1 and CDR2: LNHNV, YYDKDF (reference sequence). The CDR3 runs to 14 residues. CDR3 sequence (DNA): TGTGCCACCAGCACCCGACAGGGCTCCCACGAGCAGTACTTC. This encodes CATSTRQGSHEQYF.

The chain links TRBV13 to TRBJ2-1, with 7 bases identical to TRBD2. Per the germline V gene, CDR1 is PRHDT and CDR2 is FYEKMQ (reference sequence). This CDR3 is built from 17 residues. With 0 bases clipped from V and 7 bases from J, the junction kept 12 bases outside the gene matches. For the CDR3, the DNA is TGTGCCAGCAGCTTAGGACCCCTCCTAGCGGTAGGTAATGAGCAGTTCTTC. Protein product: CASSLGPLLAVGNEQFF.

CDR3 nucleotides: TGCGCCAGCAGCTTGGCCGGCTCCTACAATGAGCAGTTCTTC. It specifies CASSLAGSYNEQFF. J is TRBJ2-1 and V is TRBV5-1; D gene uncertain. V lost 0 bases and J 0 bases, leaving 4 bases between the germline ends. In germline, CDR1 is SGHRS, CDR2 YFSETQ. This CDR3 region has 14 residues. Full variable domain (remainder filled in from reference TRBV5-1 and TRBJ2-1): KAGVTQTPRYLIKTRGQQVTLSCSPISGHRSVSWYQQTPGQGLQFLFEYFSETQRNKGNFPGRFSGRQFSNSRSEMNVSTLELGDSALYLCASSLAGSYNEQFFGPGTRLTVL.

The J gene is TRBJ2-7, the V gene TRBV19; possible D gene TRBD1, 6 bases. Per the germline V gene, CDR1 is LNHDA and CDR2 is SQIVND (reference sequence). Trimming left V 2 bases short and J 1 base short, with 12 bases between. The CDR3 is 15 residues long. CDR3 nucleotides: TGTGCCAGTAGTATATTTACAGGGCCTTCCTACGAGCAGTACTTC. Amino acid sequence: CASSIFTGPSYEQYF.

This chain uses TRBV7-9 with TRBJ2-3, with D perhaps TRBD1 (5 bases). The CDR3 sequence is 12 residues long. Germline CDR1 reads SEHNR; CDR2 reads FQNEAQ (reference sequence). V was shortened by 5 bases and J by 2 bases, with 5 bases between the two germline ends. This CDR3 is CASSGATDTQYF. In DNA form, the CDR3 reads TGTGCCAGCAGCGGGGCCACAGATACGCAGTATTTT.

J is TRBJ2-7 and V is TRBV6-5; D is unresolved. There are 14 residues in the CDR3. Germline values: CDR1 MNHEY, CDR2 SVGAGI. The V gene lost 4 bases and the J gene lost 2 bases, with 12 bases spanning the gap. The CDR3 region is CASSFRHKAYEQYF. As DNA, the CDR3 is TGTGCCAGCAGTTTCCGACACAAGGCCTACGAGCAGTACTTC.

The chain is built from TRBV7-9 and TRBJ2-2; 14 positions match TRBD2. Germline V gives CDR1 SEHNR, CDR2 FQNEAQ (reference sequence). This CDR3 is 18 amino acids long. Losses at the gene ends were 4 bases for V and 5 bases for J; bases not matched to a gene: 9. The CDR3 region is CASSSHAGTSGRTGELFF. For the CDR3, the DNA is TGTGCCAGCAGCTCACATGCCGGGACTAGCGGGAGAACCGGGGAGCTGTTTTTT.

V and J are TRBV5-1 and TRBJ1-6, with 7 bases matching TRBD1. The CDR3 length is 15 residues. The trim removed 4 bases at V and 6 bases at J, leaving 7 bases unmatched. CDR1 is SGHRS, CDR2 YFSETQ, per germline. CDR3 in DNA: TGCGCCAGCAGCCCCCGGGACAGCTTTAATTCACCCCTCCACTTT. Residues: CASSPRDSFNSPLHF.

J is TRBJ2-5 and V is TRBV28; 8 bases are shared with TRBD1. Germline assignment: CDR1 MDHEN and CDR2 SYDVKM. The CDR3 has 15 amino acids. V lost 6 bases, J lost 6 bases, and 12 bases stayed unmatched. The CDR3 nucleotides are TGTGCCAGCAGCGACGGACAGGGCTCTCACAAGACCCAGTACTTC. It specifies CASSDGQGSHKTQYF.

The chain links TRBV5-1 to TRBJ2-7; 16 bases are a match to TRBD2. This CDR3 is 16 amino acids long. CDR1 and CDR2 from the germline V gene are SGHRS and YFSETQ. The V and J ends lost 4 bases and 2 bases, in that order; junction bases with no gene match: 3. The CDR3 sequence is CASSIGTSGGAYEQYF. The DNA for the CDR3 is TGCGCCAGCAGCATAGGGACTAGCGGGGGGGCCTACGAGCAGTACTTC.

This chain joins TRBV27 and TRBJ1-4; possible D gene TRBD1, 6 bases. V lost 6 bases and J 0 bases, leaving 8 bases between the germline ends. CDR1 MNHEY and CDR2 SMNVEV come from the germline V gene (reference sequence). This CDR3 is built from 14 residues. The CDR3 reads CASRQGATNEKLFF. The CDR3 DNA is TGTGCCAGCAGACAGGGTGCAACTAATGAAAAACTGTTTTTT.

V usage is TRBV5-4 and J usage is TRBJ2-7; the D gene is possibly TRBD1 (6 bases). The V end was cut by 0 bases, the J end by 2 bases, with 12 bases between. This CDR3 has 15 amino acids. Germline values: CDR1 SGHNT, CDR2 YYREEE (reference sequence). This chain's CDR3 is CASSLEGTRTYEQYF. CDR3 bases: TGTGCCAGCAGCTTGGAGGGGACAAGAACCTACGAGCAGTACTTC. The entire variable domain, with the rest obtained from reference TRBV5-4 and TRBJ2-7, is as follows: ETGVTQSPTHLIKTRGQQVTLRCSSQSGHNTVSWYQQALGQGPQFIFQYYREEENGRGNFPPRFSGLQFPNYSSELNVNALELDDSALYLCASSLEGTRTYEQYFGPGTRLTVT.

V is TRBV9 and J is TRBJ1-2, with 8 bases matching TRBD1. CDR1 is SGDLS and CDR2 is YYNGEE in the germline V gene. The CDR3 has 14 residues. Unmatched junction bases numbered 9, after V lost 4 bases and J lost 7 bases. In DNA, the CDR3 is TGTGCCAGCAGCCCACGGACAGGACAGGGTGGCTACACCTTC. Its protein product is CASSPRTGQGGYTF.

This chain connects TRBV28 to TRBJ2-3; 10 bases are a match to TRBD2. CDR3 length equals 14 residues. With 5 bases clipped from V and 6 bases from J, the junction kept 5 bases outside the gene matches. Germline CDR1 and CDR2: MDHEN and SYDVKM. The CDR3 region has the DNA TGTGCCAGCAGTAGCGGGGGGGCCTTCGATACGCAGTATTTT. The encoded protein is CASSSGGAFDTQYF.

The J gene is TRBJ2-3, the V gene TRBV2; D is perhaps TRBD1 (5 bases). CDR1 is SNHLY and CDR2 is FYNNEI in the germline V gene. V was clipped by 6 bases and J by 0 bases, with 7 bases between them. The CDR3 runs to 13 residues. The CDR3 spells CASSQGSTDTQYF. In DNA form, the CDR3 reads TGTGCCAGCAGCCAGGGAAGCACAGATACGCAGTATTTT.